What follows are 3 T cell receptor beta chains derived from one specimen sequenced in a study of radiotherapy plus CTLA-4 blockade in lung cancer. Data came from immunoSEQ multiplex PCR; TCRdb stores just in-frame clones and leaves some out. Among about 94,000 clones listed, approximately 78% were seen once. The starting material was peripheral blood, obtained from a patient treated with radiotherapy plus ipilimumab. Receptor source: a human donor with non-small cell lung cancer that progressed on radiotherapy plus ipilimumab.

The chain couples TRBV4-1 to TRBJ1-3; D unresolved. V was trimmed by 1 base and J by 0 bases, leaving 10 bases between them. The germline V gene has CDR1 MGHRA and CDR2 YSYEKL. This CDR3 has 16 residues. In nucleotides, the CDR3 is TGCGCCAGCAGCCAAGTAGTCCTCGACTCTGGAAACACCATATATTTT. Its translation: CASSQVVLDSGNTIYF.

The V gene is TRBV5-1, the J gene TRBJ2-5; 8 bases are shared with TRBD1. Germline trimming cut 0 bases from V and 4 bases from J; bases unmatched to any gene: 5. The CDR3 runs to 15 residues. Germline V gene sequence: CDR1 SGHRS, CDR2 YFSETQ. CDR3 bases: TGCGCCAGCAGCTTGGTGGCCAGGGGGCCAGAGACCCAGTACTTC. This sequence encodes CASSLVARGPETQYF.

The gene calls are TRBV27 and TRBJ2-2; D uncertain. This CDR3 is built from 13 residues. The V end lost 6 bases, the J end lost 5 bases, and 10 bases lay between the germline ends. Germline CDR1 and CDR2: MNHEY and SMNVEV (reference sequence). In nucleotides, the CDR3 is TGTGCCAGCAGACCCCTTGGGACCGGGGAGCTGTTTTTT. Protein product: CASRPLGTGELFF.